Below are 25 T cell receptor beta chains sequenced from a single sample in a study of T cell repertoires in cytomegalovirus infection. TCRdb reprocessed the reads with MiXCR, giving one entry per CDR3 protein. This repertoire shows over 250,000 distinct CDR3 sequences, under 25% found once; its top ten account for approximately 20%. Their recognized antigens are unknown. This specimen was cultured PBMCs, taken from culture after CMV antigen stimulation. The receptor source for this set is a human donor in good health (CMV status not recorded). Some clones in this sample may be carry-over from other donors' samples.

The V call is TRBV6-1, the J call TRBJ1-2, with 7 bases fitting TRBD1. This CDR3 comprises 12 residues. The ends lost 7 bases at V and 5 bases at J; junction bases unmatched: 4. Germline loops: CDR1 MNHNS, CDR2 SASEGT. This CDR3 is CASTGTEYGYTF. For the CDR3, the DNA is TGTGCCAGCACCGGGACAGAATATGGCTACACCTTC.

This clonotype has only a few counts. The V call is TRBV28, the J call TRBJ1-2, with 10 nucleotides matching TRBD1. Germline V gene data show CDR1 as MDHEN and CDR2 as SYDVKM. The CDR3 extends over 13 amino acids. The V and J ends lost 8 bases and 6 bases, in that order; junction bases with no gene match: 6. The CDR3 DNA follows: TGTGCCAGCTGGGGGGGACAGGGGAATGGCTACACCTTC. Amino acid sequence: CASWGGQGNGYTF.

This clonotype was seen a few times. The chain employs TRBV5-1 and TRBJ2-5; 8 bases agree with TRBD1. Unmatched junction bases numbered 8, after V lost 2 bases and J lost 5 bases. The CDR3 is 15 amino acids. CDR1 SGHRS and CDR2 YFSETQ come from the germline V gene. The CDR3 loop reads CASSFTPRGQETQYF. The CDR3 bases are TGCGCCAGCAGCTTCACGCCCAGGGGGCAGGAGACCCAGTACTTC.

There are a few counts of this clonotype. The V and J genes are TRBV6-2 or TRBV6-3 and TRBJ2-3; 9 bases agree with TRBD2. The length of the CDR3 is 15 residues. Germline V gives CDR1 MNHEY, CDR2 SVGEGT. The J segment lost 3 bases and the V segment lost 2 bases, leaving 3 bases of the junction unmatched. This CDR3 reads CASSYVGLATDTQYF. The CDR3 DNA reads TGTGCCAGCAGTTACGTGGGACTAGCTACAGATACGCAGTATTTT.

This clonotype was counted a few times. The chain couples TRBV4-2 to TRBJ2-3; unclear D gene. CDR3 length equals 13 residues. V dropped 0 bases and J dropped 5 bases, with 6 bases sitting between them. Per the germline V gene, CDR1 is LGHNA and CDR2 is YNFKEQ. CDR3 loop: CASSQDRRDTQYF. The CDR3 DNA sequence: TGTGCCAGCAGCCAAGACAGAAGAGATACGCAGTATTTT.

This clonotype was counted only a few times. This sequence joins TRBV6-2 or TRBV6-3 and TRBJ2-7; D perhaps matches TRBD2 (5 bases). This CDR3 has 11 amino acids. The ends were cut back, 8 bases at V and 3 bases at J, with 8 bases in the middle. Germline V lookup: CDR1 MNHEY, CDR2 SVGEGT. As DNA, the CDR3 is TGTGCCAGCGGAGACTACTACGAGCAGTACTTC. Its protein product is CASGDYYEQYF.

The chain has TRBV11-2 and TRBJ2-5, with 12 bases matching TRBD2. The CDR3 extends over 16 amino acids. Germline trimming cut 5 bases from V and 5 bases from J; bases unmatched to any gene: 9. Germline CDR1 reads SGHAT; CDR2 reads FQNNGV. CDR3 coding DNA: TGTGCCAGCAGCGTTCCGGGACTAGCGGGCGGGGAGACCCAGTACTTC. It yields the protein CASSVPGLAGGETQYF.

A few counts support this clonotype. This chain uses TRBV7-2 with TRBJ1-1; D gene uncertain. This CDR3 spans 13 amino acids. CDR1 and CDR2 from the germline V gene are SGHTA and FQGNSA. Trimming left V 2 bases short and J 4 bases short, with 8 bases between. CDR3 protein: CASSLSTVTEAFF. CDR3 bases: TGTGCCAGCAGCTTATCGACTGTCACTGAAGCTTTCTTT.

This clonotype occurred a few times. The chain links TRBV5-4 to TRBJ2-1, with 9 bases fitting TRBD2. Per the germline V gene, CDR1 is SGHNT and CDR2 is YYREEE (reference sequence). J gave up 6 bases and V 4 bases, and 8 bases lay outside the gene matches. The CDR3 totals 15 residues. The CDR3 loop is CASSTAGGAGNEQFF. DNA of the CDR3: TGTGCCAGCAGCACAGCGGGAGGAGCGGGCAATGAGCAGTTCTTC.

This rearrangement joins TRBV6-5 to TRBJ1-1, with 7 nucleotides matching TRBD1. V lost 0 bases to trimming and J lost 6 bases; unmatched junction nucleotides: 7. The CDR3 length is 15 residues. CDR1 and CDR2 from the germline V gene are MNHEY and SVGAGI. The CDR3 here is CASSYSTGRVAEAFF. In nucleotides, the CDR3 is TGTGCCAGCAGTTACTCGACAGGGCGGGTTGCTGAAGCTTTCTTT.

The genes are TRBV7-2 and TRBJ1-1, with a possible D match to TRBD1 (5 bases). V was shortened by 3 bases and J by 1 base, with 21 bases between the two germline ends. Germline V gene data show CDR1 as SGHTA and CDR2 as FQGNSA. The CDR3 consists of 18 residues. The CDR3 coding sequence is TGTGCCAGCAGCTTTACTAGCTCAGGGCTAAGGAGGAACACTGAAGCTTTCTTT. As protein: CASSFTSSGLRRNTEAFF.

The chain combines TRBV7-9 with TRBJ2-7; no clear D. The CDR3 totals 13 residues. Germline values: CDR1 SEHNR, CDR2 FQNEAQ (reference sequence). The V end was cut by 3 bases, the J end by 2 bases, with 8 bases between. The chain's CDR3 is CASSFVGAYEQYV. CDR3 DNA: TGTGCCAGCAGCTTCGTAGGAGCCTACGAGCAGTACGTC.

The chain is built from TRBV19 and TRBJ1-3; D ambiguous. The CDR3 spans 14 residues. The ends were cut back, 6 bases at V and 0 bases at J, with 9 bases in the middle. Germline values: CDR1 LNHDA, CDR2 SQIVND (reference sequence). This chain's CDR3 is CASRGIDSGNTIYF. The CDR3 coding sequence is TGTGCCAGTAGGGGAATAGACTCTGGAAACACCATATATTTT. The full variable domain, in which reference TRBV19 and TRBJ1-3 provide the parts outside the CDR3, is DGGITQSPKYLFRKEGQNVTLSCEQNLNHDAMYWYRQDPGQGLRLIYYSQIVNDFQKGDIAEGYSVSREKKESFPLTVTSAQKNPTAFYLCASRGIDSGNTIYFGEGSWLTVV.

This clonotype has ten or more counts. The rearrangement joins TRBV7-8 to TRBJ1-4; D call uncertain. The length of the CDR3 is 14 residues. Germline V gene lookup returns CDR1 SGHVS and CDR2 FQNEAQ. Trimming pared 5 bases from V and 0 bases from J, leaving 7 bases between. This CDR3 is CASSRAATNEKLFF. As DNA, the CDR3 is TGTGCCAGCAGCCGAGCCGCAACTAATGAAAAACTGTTTTTT.

J is TRBJ1-3 and V is TRBV24-1; no definite D call. CDR1 KGHDR and CDR2 SFDVKD come from the germline V gene. The CDR3 runs to 15 residues. The V and J ends lost 5 bases and 0 bases respectively, with 10 bases between them. CDR3 nucleotides: TGTGCCACCAGTGTCTCGGGGAGCTCTGGAAACACCATATATTTT. The encoded protein is CATSVSGSSGNTIYF.

This chain uses TRBV30 with TRBJ1-2; 7 nucleotides align to TRBD1. The germline V gene encodes CDR1 GTSNPN and CDR2 SVGIG (reference sequence). V shed 5 bases, J shed 2 bases, and the junction held 20 bases outside the gene matches. CDR3 size: 18 residues. CDR3 sequence reads: CAWGGNRPGQTINYGYTF. The CDR3 bases are TGTGCCTGGGGTGGAAATCGACCGGGACAGACTATAAACTATGGCTACACCTTC.

V and J are TRBV18 and TRBJ2-7, with a possible D match to TRBD1 (6 bases). The V and J ends lost 6 bases and 6 bases respectively, with 15 bases between them. The length of the CDR3 is 13 residues. Germline CDR1 KGHSH, CDR2 LQKENI. The CDR3 coding sequence is TGTGCCAGCTCCCCCAATACAGGGCTCGAGCAGTACTTC. Protein: CASSPNTGLEQYF.

This clonotype was counted at least ten times. The rearrangement links TRBV12-3 or TRBV12-4 to TRBJ1-2; D is unclear. V lost 5 bases and J 4 bases, leaving 14 bases between the germline ends. This CDR3 has 14 amino acids. The DNA for the CDR3 is TGTGCCAGCAGTCCGACGGGAGGCGGCTATGGCTACACCTTC. Protein sequence: CASSPTGGGYGYTF.

This rearrangement joins TRBV2 to TRBJ2-5; D is unclear. Per germline, CDR1 SNHLY and CDR2 FYNNEI. The CDR3 totals 14 residues. With 6 bases removed from V and 3 bases from J, the gap between germline ends came to 14 bases. The chain's CDR3 is CASRRTDWEETQYF. The CDR3 DNA reads as TGTGCCAGCAGGAGGACCGATTGGGAAGAGACCCAGTACTTC.

This clonotype was seen many times. This chain links TRBV6-1 with TRBJ2-7; perhaps TRBD1 as D (5 bases). CDR1 is MNHNS and CDR2 is SASEGT in the germline V gene. The CDR3 has 14 amino acids. With 6 bases removed from V and 4 bases from J, the gap between germline ends came to 16 bases. Here the CDR3 reads CASSRKDSLYEQYF. DNA of the CDR3: TGTGCCAGCAGCCGCAAAGACAGCTTATACGAGCAGTACTTC.

The V and J genes are TRBV11-3 and TRBJ2-4; a possible D gene is TRBD1 (5 bases). This CDR3 region has 13 residues. Between the trimmed V and J ends, which lost 2 bases and 7 bases, there was a span of 9 bases. The germline V gene encodes CDR1 SGHNT and CDR2 YENEEA. The CDR3 is CASSLSGINIQYF. As DNA, the CDR3 is TGTGCCAGCAGCTTATCAGGGATCAACATTCAGTACTTC.

This chain connects TRBV11-1 to TRBJ2-3; tentatively, D is TRBD2 (6 bases). Germline assignment: CDR1 SGHAT and CDR2 FQDESV (reference sequence). The CDR3 is 15 amino acids. V was pared by 4 bases and J by 6 bases, with 17 bases between. The CDR3 DNA reads TGTGCCAGCAGCTCCGGGACTCTACTCTTGGATACGCAGTATTTT. Encoded protein: CASSSGTLLLDTQYF.

About this clonotype: A much larger clone lies one base from this, so it may be a read error. V usage is TRBV6-5 and J usage is TRBJ2-7; D unclear. CDR3 length: 13 residues. Germline V CDR1 and CDR2: MNHEY, SVGAGI. CDR3 residues: CASSYHQSYELYF. The CDR3 DNA reads TGTGCCAGCAGTTACCACCAGTCCTACGAGCTGTACTTC.

This sequence joins TRBV28 and TRBJ2-7, with 7 bases lining up with TRBD1. Germline-derived CDR1 and CDR2 are MDHEN and SYDVKM. The CDR3 is 14 amino acids. Trimming cost V 6 bases and J 4 bases; bases outside gene matches: 9. The CDR3 loop reads CASSLTDRSYEQYV. The CDR3 bases are TGTGCCAGCAGCCTTACGGACAGGTCTTACGAGCAGTACGTC.

This clonotype was counted a few times. The chain employs TRBV4-1 and TRBJ2-3; the D is unclear. V was shortened by 1 base and J by 1 base, with 12 bases between the two germline ends. Germline V gene data show CDR1 as MGHRA and CDR2 as YSYEKL. This CDR3 contains 16 residues. The CDR3: CASSQGPWAGTDTQYF. In DNA, the CDR3 is TGCGCCAGCAGCCAAGGACCCTGGGCAGGCACAGATACGCAGTATTTT.